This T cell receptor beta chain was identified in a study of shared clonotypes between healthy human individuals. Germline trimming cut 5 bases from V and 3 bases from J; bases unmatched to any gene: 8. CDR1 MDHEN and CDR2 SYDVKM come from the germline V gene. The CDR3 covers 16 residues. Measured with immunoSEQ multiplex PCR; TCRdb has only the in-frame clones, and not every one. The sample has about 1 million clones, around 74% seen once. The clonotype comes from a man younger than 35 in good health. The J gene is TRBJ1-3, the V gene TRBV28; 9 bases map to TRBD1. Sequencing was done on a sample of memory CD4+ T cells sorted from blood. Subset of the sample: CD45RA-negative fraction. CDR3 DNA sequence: TGTGCCAGCAGTCCACGGACAGGGGCTTATGGAAACACCATATATTTT. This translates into CASSPRTGAYGNTIYF.